The 18 T cell receptor beta chains below all came from one sample that was sequenced in a study of CD8 T cells in Susac syndrome. When the RNA was reverse transcribed, random hexamers were used with an input of about 0.45 to 1 ug. TCRdb passed the immunoSEQ multiplex PCR reads through MiXCR, listing each CDR3 protein once. Of some 190,000 distinct CDR3 sequences in the sample, 90% to 96% were seen once. The sequenced sample consisted of CD4+ T cells from PBMCs. Receptors originate from a human donor with multiple sclerosis.

V usage is TRBV29-1 and J usage is TRBJ2-1; D possibly corresponds to TRBD1 (5 bases). The V end lost 7 bases, the J end lost 0 bases, and 16 bases lay between the germline ends. Germline CDR1 is SQVTM and CDR2 is ANQGSEA. The CDR3 loop spans 15 amino acids. This CDR3 is CSAPRGSSSYNEQFF. CDR3 bases: TGCAGCGCCCCAAGGGGCAGCAGCTCCTACAATGAGCAGTTCTTC.

The chain carries TRBV12-3 or TRBV12-4 and TRBJ2-3; D may be TRBD1 (6 bases). Between the trimmed V and J ends, which lost 6 bases and 2 bases, there was a span of 15 bases. CDR3 length equals 15 residues. CDR3 in DNA: TGTGCCAGCAGCTACAGGGTATGGGACACAGATACGCAGTATTTT. This sequence encodes CASSYRVWDTDTQYF.

V is TRBV9 and J is TRBJ1-2; D uncertain. CDR1 and CDR2 (germline): SGDLS, YYNGEE. CDR3 length: 12 amino acids. The germline V and J ends were trimmed by 4 bases and 7 bases, with 11 bases remaining between them. CDR3 in amino acids: CASSISGFGYTF. As DNA, the CDR3 is TGTGCCAGCAGCATTTCCGGATTTGGCTACACCTTC. The complete variable domain, with remaining parts taken from reference TRBV9 and TRBJ1-2, reads DSGVTQTPKHLITATGQRVTLRCSPRSGDLSVYWYQQSLDQGLQFLIQYYNGEERAKGNILERFSAQQFPDLHSELNLSSLELGDSALYFCASSISGFGYTFGSGTRLTVV.

The chain has TRBV9 and TRBJ1-1, with D tentatively TRBD1 (5 bases). This CDR3 is built from 14 residues. The V end was cut by 2 bases, the J end by 1 base, with 9 bases between. CDR1 SGDLS and CDR2 YYNGEE come from the germline V gene. The CDR3 DNA follows: TGTGCCAGCAGCGTTGGGACGAGGAACACTGAAGCTTTCTTT. Translated: CASSVGTRNTEAFF.

V and J are TRBV18 and TRBJ2-5; TRBD2 might be the D (5 bases). CDR1 KGHSH and CDR2 LQKENI come from the germline V gene. V lost 6 bases and J lost 5, with 16 bases in between. The CDR3 consists of 14 residues. Written as DNA, the CDR3 is TGTGCCAGCTCCCGCCCCGGGATTCGGGAGACCCAGTACTTC. Translating it yields CASSRPGIRETQYF.

The gene calls are TRBV30 and TRBJ1-5, with D possibly TRBD1 on 6 matching bases. From germline, CDR1 is GTSNPN and CDR2 SVGIG (reference sequence). V was trimmed by 1 base and J by 7 bases, leaving 17 bases between them. The CDR3 is made up of 15 amino acids. The CDR3 nucleotides read TGTGCCTGGAGTGCCCCGGGGGGGGCTTGGCAGCCCCAGCATTTT. Translation gives CAWSAPGGAWQPQHF.

The chain is built from TRBV20-1 and TRBJ1-1, with 7 bases aligning to TRBD1. The length of the CDR3 is 14 residues. Looked up from germline, CDR1 is DFQATT and CDR2 is SNEGSKA (reference sequence). J was trimmed by 1 base and V by 2 bases; bases with no gene match: 4. CDR3 nucleotide sequence: TGCAGTGCTAGATCCCGGACAGGGAACACTGAAGCTTTCTTT. This codes for CSARSRTGNTEAFF.

This chain joins TRBV27 and TRBJ2-7; no firm D call. V shed 2 bases and J shed 2 bases, with 13 bases lying between them. The CDR3 has 15 residues. Germline loops: CDR1 MNHEY, CDR2 SMNVEV (reference sequence). The CDR3 region is CASSLRLRGAYEQYF. In nucleotides, the CDR3 is TGTGCCAGCAGTTTACGCCTCCGTGGAGCCTACGAGCAGTACTTC.

The chain combines TRBV30 with TRBJ2-3; D is ambiguous. The CDR3 has 12 amino acids. From germline, CDR1 is GTSNPN and CDR2 SVGIG (reference sequence). V shed 1 base and J shed 2 bases, with 4 bases lying between them. CDR3 sequence: CAWSATTDTQYF. For the CDR3, the DNA is TGTGCCTGGAGTGCCACCACAGATACGCAGTATTTT.

The chain uses TRBV4-1 and TRBJ1-2; D gene uncertain. Germline assignment: CDR1 MGHRA and CDR2 YSYEKL. This CDR3 is 14 amino acids long. Trimming removed 1 base from V and 4 bases from J, with 10 bases in between. The CDR3 loop reads CASSQVIGIYGYTF. DNA for the CDR3: TGCGCCAGCAGCCAAGTAATAGGAATCTATGGCTACACCTTC.

The chain combines TRBV5-1 with TRBJ1-2; 9 bases are shared with TRBD1. J was trimmed by 6 bases and V by 3 bases; bases with no gene match: 3. CDR3 size: 13 residues. Germline V gene lookup returns CDR1 SGHRS and CDR2 YFSETQ. The CDR3 here is CASSSGQGDGYTF. In DNA form, the CDR3 reads TGCGCCAGCAGCTCGGGACAGGGAGATGGCTACACCTTC.

J is TRBJ2-7 and V is TRBV6-5, with D unclear. V gave up 6 bases and J gave up 5 bases, with 8 bases separating them. The CDR3 loop spans 11 amino acids. From germline, CDR1 is MNHEY and CDR2 SVGAGI. The DNA for the CDR3 is TGTGCCAGCAGGCTAGTCCACGAGCAGTACTTC. As protein: CASRLVHEQYF.

The chain links TRBV5-6 to TRBJ1-2; D remains ambiguous. The CDR3 sequence is 13 residues long. V was trimmed by 4 bases and J by 5 bases, leaving 12 bases between them. Germline CDR1 SGHDT, CDR2 YYEEEE. CDR3 DNA sequence: TGTGCCAGCAGCCCCCTCGAAGGTTATGGCTACACCTTC. Residues: CASSPLEGYGYTF.

The gene calls are TRBV20-1 and TRBJ1-2; no reliable D call. Trimming stripped 0 bases from V and 5 bases from J, with 19 bases between. Germline values: CDR1 DFQATT, CDR2 SNEGSKA (reference sequence). There are 16 residues in the CDR3. CDR3 loop: CSARDGAGLRWYGYTF. CDR3 bases: TGCAGTGCTAGAGATGGCGCCGGGCTCCGGTGGTATGGCTACACCTTC.

The CDR3 sequence is CASSLVEATSTDTQYF. CDR3 coding DNA: TGCGCCAGCAGCTTGGTGGAGGCAACGAGCACAGATACGCAGTATTTT. The chain couples TRBV5-1 to TRBJ2-3; D might be TRBD2 (5 bases). This CDR3 comprises 16 residues. With 0 bases removed from V and 0 bases from J, the gap between germline ends came to 11 bases. Germline CDR1 is SGHRS and CDR2 is YFSETQ.

The V gene is TRBV19, the J gene TRBJ2-7; D uncertain. CDR1 is LNHDA and CDR2 is SQIVND in the germline V gene (reference sequence). The CDR3 contains 14 residues. Trimming removed 0 bases from V and 4 bases from J, with 10 bases in between. CDR3 amino acids: CASSIDGHGYEQYF. DNA for the CDR3: TGTGCCAGTAGTATAGATGGGCACGGGTACGAGCAGTACTTC.

The chain employs TRBV29-1 and TRBJ1-1; possibly TRBD1 for D (6 bases). The CDR3 extends over 15 amino acids. Germline V gives CDR1 SQVTM, CDR2 ANQGSEA. The ends were cut back, 7 bases at V and 2 bases at J, with 20 bases in the middle. The CDR3 region is CSGSTGRVSNTEAFF. The CDR3 DNA reads TGCAGCGGTTCGACAGGTCGCGTTTCAAACACTGAAGCTTTCTTT.

This chain links TRBV7-2 with TRBJ2-5, with D perhaps being TRBD1 or TRBD2 (6 bases each). The CDR3 has 15 amino acids. The V gene's germline CDR1 is SGHTA and CDR2 FQGNSA. Trimming cost V 6 bases and J 3 bases, with 17 bases left between them. The CDR3 here is CASRRVGGLEETQYF. DNA of the CDR3: TGTGCCAGCAGACGAGTCGGGGGCCTTGAAGAGACCCAGTACTTC.